This T cell receptor (beta chain) was identified during a study of T cells after yellow fever vaccination. This clonotype was seen only a few times. No antigen is known for it. TCRdb re-analysed the 5' RACE reads in MiXCR, keeping a single row per CDR3 protein. The repertoire holds about 180,000 distinct CDR3 sequences, approximately 6% seen once, with 2.9% in the top ten. CDR1 and CDR2 (germline): SGHNT, YYREEE (reference sequence). There are 15 residues in the CDR3. V lost 6 bases and J lost 4, with 18 bases in between. Findings of the study overall: A weaker secondary response peaked on day 5, the primary on day 15.

The chain links TRBV5-4 to TRBJ2-3; D gene uncertain. Specimen: CD4+ T cells sorted from PBMCs, collected on the day of the first yellow fever vaccination. The TCR comes from a man in his late teens or twenties who received the YFV17D yellow fever vaccine. The CDR3 region has the DNA TGTGCCAGCACCGTTTCCTTGACATCACCAGATACGCAGTATTTT. Its translation: CASTVSLTSPDTQYF.